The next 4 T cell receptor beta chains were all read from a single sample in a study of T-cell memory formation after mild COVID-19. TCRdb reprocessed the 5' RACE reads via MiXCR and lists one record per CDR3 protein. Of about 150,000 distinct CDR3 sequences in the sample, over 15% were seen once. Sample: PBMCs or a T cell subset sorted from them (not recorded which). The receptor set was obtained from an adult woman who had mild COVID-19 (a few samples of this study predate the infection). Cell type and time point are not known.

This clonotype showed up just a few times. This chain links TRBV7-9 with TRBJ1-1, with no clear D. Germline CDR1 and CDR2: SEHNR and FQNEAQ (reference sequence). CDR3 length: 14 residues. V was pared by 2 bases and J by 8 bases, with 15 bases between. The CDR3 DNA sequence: TGTGCCAGCAGCTTACGGCAGAGGGTGAGAGAAGCTTTCTTT. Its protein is CASSLRQRVREAFF.

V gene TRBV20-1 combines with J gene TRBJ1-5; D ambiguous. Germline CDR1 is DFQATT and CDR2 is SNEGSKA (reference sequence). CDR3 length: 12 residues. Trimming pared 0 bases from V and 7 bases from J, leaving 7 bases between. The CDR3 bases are TGCAGTGCTAGAGATCTTGGACAGCCCCAGCATTTT. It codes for CSARDLGQPQHF.

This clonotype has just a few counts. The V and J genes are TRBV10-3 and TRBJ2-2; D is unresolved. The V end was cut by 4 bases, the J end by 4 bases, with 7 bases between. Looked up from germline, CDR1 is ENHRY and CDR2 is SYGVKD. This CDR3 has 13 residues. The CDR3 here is CAISGQLTGELFF. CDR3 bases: TGTGCCATCAGTGGTCAGCTCACCGGGGAGCTGTTTTTT.

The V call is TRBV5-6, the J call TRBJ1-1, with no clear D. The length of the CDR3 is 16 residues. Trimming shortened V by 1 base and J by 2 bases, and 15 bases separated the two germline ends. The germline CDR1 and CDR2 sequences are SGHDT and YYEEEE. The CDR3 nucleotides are TGTGCCAGCAGCTTGTATGGGCCTAGGTATAACACTGAAGCTTTCTTT. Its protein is CASSLYGPRYNTEAFF.